This T cell receptor (beta chain) was observed in a study of blood T cell repertoires in COVID-19. Whole-study context: Collection of acute and convalescent COVID-19 samples took place in the United States, Italy and Spain. Nucleic acid was either cDNA or gDNA, and it came from T cells, B-cell-depleted T cells, or PBMCs.

As handled by the study authors: Amplifying reference gene primers gave estimates of nucleated cell counts. Repertoires were generated with immunoSEQ multiplex PCR, while TCRdb's copy carries only in-frame clones and drops some. Clone size and the V and J calls come from that table; the DNA yielded D and trimming. Here the sample spans approximately 240,000 clones, under 90% being singletons. The CDR3 consists of 17 residues. Losses at the gene ends were 1 base for V and 7 bases for J; bases not matched to a gene: 13. CDR1 SGHVS and CDR2 FNYEAQ come from the germline V gene. Sequencing was carried out using peripheral blood. V and J are TRBV7-6 and TRBJ2-7, with 10 bases lining up with TRBD2. This TCR was recovered from a woman aged 80 or over with active or convalescent COVID-19. The CDR3 DNA reads TGTGCCAGCAGCTTAGGTATAGCGGGAGGACCCCCGGGGGAGCAGTACTTC. Translated: CASSLGIAGGPPGEQYF.